Below, one TCR beta chain is given with its context. V dropped 0 bases and J dropped 6; count of bases not matched to a gene: 7. Germline loops: CDR1 LGHDT, CDR2 YNNKEL (reference sequence). The CDR3 extends over 17 amino acids. The data belong to a study of blood T cell repertoires in COVID-19. Background on the study: Donors in the United States, Italy and Spain gave samples during acute or convalescent COVID-19. PBMCs, B-cell-depleted T cells, or T cells provided the cDNA or gDNA that made up the material.

In the authors' methods: Nucleated cell number was recorded as an estimate derived from reference gene primer amplification. Using immunoSEQ multiplex PCR, the repertoire was profiled, and TCRdb retains in-frame clones only, with some absent. D and trimming come from the DNA, and the V and J calls and clone size come from that table. This sample has about 160,000 clones, with 80% to 90% found just once. The chain carries TRBV3-1 (or the pseudogene TRBV3-2) and TRBJ2-2; 10 positions match TRBD2. The receptor comes from a man aged 55 to 70 with acute or convalescent COVID-19. The specimen sequenced was peripheral blood. The CDR3 protein is CASSQEAGGLESGELFF. The CDR3 nucleotides are TGTGCCAGCAGCCAAGAAGCGGGGGGGCTAGAGTCCGGGGAGCTGTTTTTT.